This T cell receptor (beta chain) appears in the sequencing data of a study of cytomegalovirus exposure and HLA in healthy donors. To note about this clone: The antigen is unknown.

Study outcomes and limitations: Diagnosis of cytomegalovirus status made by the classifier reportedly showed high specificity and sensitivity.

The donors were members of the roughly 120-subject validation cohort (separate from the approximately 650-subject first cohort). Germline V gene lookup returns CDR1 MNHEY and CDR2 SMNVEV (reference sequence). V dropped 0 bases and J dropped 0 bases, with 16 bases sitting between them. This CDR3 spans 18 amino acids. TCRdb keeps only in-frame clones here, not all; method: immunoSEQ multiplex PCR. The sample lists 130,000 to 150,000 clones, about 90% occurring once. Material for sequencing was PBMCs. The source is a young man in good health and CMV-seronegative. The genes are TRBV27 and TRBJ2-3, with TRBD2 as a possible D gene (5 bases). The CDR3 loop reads CASSLSIRGLASTDTQYF. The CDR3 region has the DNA TGTGCCAGCAGTTTATCGATTCGGGGTTTGGCTAGCACAGATACGCAGTATTTT.